Listed below are T cell receptor beta chains from one sample, sequenced in a study of identical twins. In TCRdb, the 5' RACE reads were re-called with MiXCR into one record per CDR3 protein. Of 450,000 to 650,000 distinct CDR3 sequences listed, about 16% are singletons. Separately, the same data were catalogued under a study of yellow fever vaccine responses in identical twins.

The sequenced material came from CD4+ T cells sorted from blood. These TCRs come from a woman aged 18-29 years in good health. The CDR3 runs from the conserved cysteine through the conserved F or W. A D gene is named only where the DNA matches it firmly. Rows give clone size only sometimes, using once, few, many, or a class for an expanded clone.

V	D	J	size	DNA	CDR3
TRBV6-1	.	TRBJ2-7	.	TGTGCCAGCAGTGAATTGGCGGGAAGTATGATCCACGAGCAGTACTTC	CASSELAGSMIHEQYF
TRBV7-9	.	TRBJ2-1	.	TGTGCCAGCAGCTTCACACGGGTACACAATGAGCAGTTCTTC	CASSFTRVHNEQFF
TRBV6-5	.	TRBJ2-7	few	TGTGCCAGCAGTTACGGACTTAAATACGAGCAGTACTTC	CASSYGLKYEQYF
TRBV28	.	TRBJ2-3	.	TGTGCCAGCAGTTACGGTGGCTTGGCGGCTAGCACAGATACGCAGTATTTT	CASSYGGLAASTDTQYF
TRBV4-1	.	TRBJ1-6	many	TGCGCCAGCAGCCAAGCTGGGGTTTCACCCCTCCACTTT	CASSQAGVSPLHF
TRBV10-3	.	TRBJ2-3	few	TGTGCCATCAGTGTTGGGACAGATACGCAGTATTTT	CAISVGTDTQYF
TRBV11-3	.	TRBJ2-1	.	TGTGCCAGCAGCTTCAGGGTCAATGAGCAGTTCTTC	CASSFRVNEQFF
TRBV15	TRBD1	TRBJ2-3	few	TGTGCCACCAGCAGAGGACAGGGTTCAGATACGCAGTATTTT	CATSRGQGSDTQYF
TRBV7-9	.	TRBJ2-2	.	TGTGCCAGCAGCTTTTCCACCAGAACAACGAACACCGGGGAGCTGTTTTTT	CASSFSTRTTNTGELFF
TRBV11-2	TRBD1	TRBJ2-4	many	TGTGCCAGCAGCCGAGGACAGGCGCTAGCCAAAAACATTCAGTACTTC	CASSRGQALAKNIQYF